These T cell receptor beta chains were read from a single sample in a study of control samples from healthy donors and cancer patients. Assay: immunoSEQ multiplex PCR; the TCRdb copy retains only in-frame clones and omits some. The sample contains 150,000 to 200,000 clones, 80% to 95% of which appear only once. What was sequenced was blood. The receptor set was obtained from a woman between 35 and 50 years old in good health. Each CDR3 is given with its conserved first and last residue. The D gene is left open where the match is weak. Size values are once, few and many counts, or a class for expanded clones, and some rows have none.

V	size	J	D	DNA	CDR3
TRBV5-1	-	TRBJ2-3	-	TGCGCCAGCACCTGGGACGGTACGGATACGCAGTATTTT	CASTWDGTDTQYF
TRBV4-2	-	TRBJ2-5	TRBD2	TGTGCCAGCAGCCAAGGAGTAGCGGGAATGTACCAAGAGACCCAGTACTTC	CASSQGVAGMYQETQYF
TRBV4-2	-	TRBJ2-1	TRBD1	TGTGCCAGCAGCCAGGACAGGGGGTCGAATGAGCAGTTCTTC	CASSQDRGSNEQFF
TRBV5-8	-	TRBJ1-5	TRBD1	TGTGCCAGCAGCTTGGGTTGGGACAGGGGTTCCCAGCCCCAGCATTTT	CASSLGWDRGSQPQHF
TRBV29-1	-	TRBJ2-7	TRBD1	TGCAGCGTTCAGAGGACAGGTCCCGGCGAGCAGTACTTC	CSVQRTGPGEQYF
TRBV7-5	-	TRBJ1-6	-	TGTGTCAGAAGCTTAGGGAGATTATGCGGGAGAACGGATTCACCCCTCCACTTT	CVRSLGRLCGRTDSPLHF
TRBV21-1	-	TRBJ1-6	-	TGTGCCAGCAGCGTAACAGTAAGCTCCTATAATTCACCCCTCCACTTT	CASSVTVSSYNSPLHF
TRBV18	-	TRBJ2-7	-	TGTGCCAGCTCACCACTTGAGTGGCAGGGTGGCTACGAGCAGTACTTC	CASSPLEWQGGYEQYF
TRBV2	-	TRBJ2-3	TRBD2	TGTGCCAGCAGTGTGTTTGCGGGGGACTCCACAGATACGCAGTATTTT	CASSVFAGDSTDTQYF
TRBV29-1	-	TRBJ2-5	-	TGCAGCGTTGAGGGCGCCAACGAACAAGAGACCCAGTACTTC	CSVEGANEQETQYF
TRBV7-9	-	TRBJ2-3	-	TGTGCCAGCAGCCTACTGGATTATACGCAGTATTTT	CASSLLDYTQYF
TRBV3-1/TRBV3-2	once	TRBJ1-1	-	TGTGCCAGCAGCCCAGGCGGCGGGGTATCTGAAGCTTTCTTT	CASSPGGGVSEAFF
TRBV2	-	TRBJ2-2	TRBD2	TGTGCCAGCATGAGACTAGCGGGGGCCCAAAATAAGCTGTTTTTT	CASMRLAGAQNKLFF
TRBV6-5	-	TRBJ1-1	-	TGTGCCAGCAGGCCGAGCGGGACGGTGAACACTGAAGCTTTCTTT	CASRPSGTVNTEAFF
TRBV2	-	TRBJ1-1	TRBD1	TGTGCCAGCAGCATTATGGGAAGACAGGGGGATGAAGCTTTCTTT	CASSIMGRQGDEAFF
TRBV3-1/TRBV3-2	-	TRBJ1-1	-	TGTGCCAGCAGCCAAGGCCCCGGCACTGAAGCTTTCTTT	CASSQGPGTEAFF
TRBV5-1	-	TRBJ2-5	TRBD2	TGCGCCAGCAGCTTCACAATTCGGACTAGCGGGAGGAGCCAAGAGACCCAGTACTTC	CASSFTIRTSGRSQETQYF
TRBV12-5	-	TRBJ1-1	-	TGTGCTAGTGGTTTCCGGGACGGGGCTGAAGCTTTCTTT	CASGFRDGAEAFF
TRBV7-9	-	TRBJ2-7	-	TGTGCCGGCGAGACTAGCTACGAGCAGTACTTC	CAGETSYEQYF
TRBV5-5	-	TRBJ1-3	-	TGTGCCAGCAGCCAGCTACAGGGTACGGACACCATATATTTT	CASSQLQGTDTIYF
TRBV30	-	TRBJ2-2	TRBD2	TGTGCCTGGAGTGGACTAGCGGGGGGCGACACCGGGGAGCTGTTTTTT	CAWSGLAGGDTGELFF
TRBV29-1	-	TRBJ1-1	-	TGCAGCGTTGAGCTGAACACTGAAGCTTTCTTT	CSVELNTEAFF
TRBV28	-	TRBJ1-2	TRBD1	TGTGCCAGCAGTTCAACAGGGGGCGAAATCGGTGGCTACACCTTC	CASSSTGGEIGGYTF
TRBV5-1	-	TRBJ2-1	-	TGCGCCAGCAGCTTGGTTGTCGGGAGCTCCTACAATGAGCAGTTCTTC	CASSLVVGSSYNEQFF
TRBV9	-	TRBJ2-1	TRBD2	TGTGCCAGCAGCGTACGGGAGGTGAGGGATGGCAATGAGCAGTTCTTC	CASSVREVRDGNEQFF
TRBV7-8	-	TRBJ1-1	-	TGTGCCAGCAGCTCAACAGAAAACACTGAAGCTTTCTTT	CASSSTENTEAFF
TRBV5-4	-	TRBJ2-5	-	TGTGCCAGCAGCTTGATCGAGGGGGAAGAGACCCAGTACTTC	CASSLIEGEETQYF
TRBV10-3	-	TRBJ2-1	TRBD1	TGTGCCATCAGTCCGGGACAGTCGGTACATGAGCAGTTCTTC	CAISPGQSVHEQFF
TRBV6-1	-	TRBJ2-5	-	TGTGCCAGCAGTGATGTGGGGGCAATCCCAGGCCAAGAGACCCAGTACTTC	CASSDVGAIPGQETQYF
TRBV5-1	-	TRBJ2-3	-	TGCGCCAGCAGCTTCCTAGGGGGCACAGATACGCAGTATTTT	CASSFLGGTDTQYF
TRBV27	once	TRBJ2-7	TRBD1	TGTGCCAGCTCCCCCGAACAGGGGTTGGTCTCCTACGAGCAGTACTTC	CASSPEQGLVSYEQYF
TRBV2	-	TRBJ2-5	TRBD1	TGTGCCAGCGCGCGGGAACCAGGGACAGGGGTAGAGACCCAGTACTTC	CASAREPGTGVETQYF
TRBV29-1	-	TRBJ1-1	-	TGCAGCACCCGCTCCAGGGACGGTGAAGCTTTCTTT	CSTRSRDGEAFF
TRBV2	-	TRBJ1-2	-	TGTGCCAGCAGAACTGGGAACTATGGCTACACCTTC	CASRTGNYGYTF
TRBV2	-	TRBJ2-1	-	TGTGCCAGCACGGACTACAATGAGCAGTTCTTC	CASTDYNEQFF